This T cell receptor beta chain was sequenced for a study of blood T cell repertoires in COVID-19. Across the study: Spain, Italy and the United States supplied samples that represented acute and convalescent COVID-19.

Trimming cost V 5 bases and J 9 bases, with 11 bases left between them. The CDR3 loop spans 11 amino acids. Germline values: CDR1 MDHEN, CDR2 SYDVKM. As handled by the study authors: By means of reference gene primer amplification, nucleated cell counts were estimated. TCRdb's copy holds only in-frame clones and misses some; the assay was immunoSEQ multiplex PCR. The DNA gave D and trimming, while V, J and clone size come from that table. The table shows around 98,000 clones, with more than 70% occurring only once. The chain carries TRBV28 and TRBJ2-7; no clear D gene. The receptor's source is a man aged 70 or older with acute or convalescent COVID-19. Specimen: peripheral blood. CDR3 in amino acids: CASSPSFGQYF. Written as DNA, the CDR3 is TGTGCCAGCAGTCCATCTTTCGGGCAGTACTTC.